Below, one T cell receptor (beta chain) is given with its context. No cognate antigen has been identified for it. Nothing much larger sits one base from this clone, and base qualities are not available. The data are from a study of shared clonotypes between healthy human individuals (dated by TCRdb to the early 2020s). A note on the overall study: A few men and two women, aged 18 to 49 years, made up the cohort. To increase sequencing depth and limit assay-specific biases, TCR repertoire library preparation and sequencing were carried out by different laboratories using diverse techniques. To estimate repertoire size and how much clonotypes are shared between individuals, the study performed deep sequencing of blood TCR repertoires from a handful of healthy adults. Between about 0.9 and 10 billion PBMCs per donor were obtained by leukapheresis.

Overall study results and their limits: The genetic and exposure-history diversity represented was limited by the small number of donors. Sampling was restricted to blood, and TCR repertoires in tissue are likely to differ from TCR repertoires in blood. Pairwise subsampling indicated that sequencing depth was expected to affect the degree of clonotype sharing among donors.

Using the deep immunoSEQ assay, multiplex PCR amplified TCR CDR3 regions from genomic DNA. Extracted genomic DNA from each cell subset was spread evenly across all wells of several immunoSEQ 96-well plates, with each plate serving as a replicate. Each replicate PCR for unsorted PBMC received approximately 0.3 ug genomic DNA, equal to 30,000 or so T cell genomes. Genomic DNA from unsorted PBMC was sequenced over ten immunoSEQ deep assay plates. Purified libraries were quantified with a Qubit 3.0 fluorometer, sized on a Bioanalyzer 2100, and re-quantified with the KAPA Library Quantification kit. Each immunoSEQ 96-well plate was sequenced on its own single-read 150-cycle Illumina NextSeq 550 flow cell. In the paper's pipeline: The immunoSEQ output contained only junctional sequences without quality scores, so filtering could not match that applied to full-length reads. To assign V/J genes and CDR3, sequences were annotated against IMGT germline references using PyIR, a Python wrapper for IgBLAST v1.9. Reads were removed for weak V/J assignments (E-value above 1e-6), missing CDR3, stop codons, out-of-frame junctions, or ambiguous translated residues. V3J clonotypes were defined as sequences sharing an identical inferred V gene, J gene, and CDR3 amino acid sequence. The percentage overlap between two repertoires was calculated by dividing the number of shared unique clonotypes by the size of the smaller repertoire. Richness of each repertoire was evaluated using RTK rarefaction, the Chao1 estimator, and Recon v2.1 estimates of unobserved clonotypes. Here the immuneACCESS table is served through TCRdb, limited to in-frame sequences with V and J called. Missing clones are a known gap in these copies; in checked studies unresolved V genes cover under half, and the rest lacks a known reason. V and J calls and clone size are copied from that table; D and trimming were computed from the DNA. Counted in this sample were a few hundred thousand clones; around 81% of them appeared once. The ten top clones hold 12% of the sample.

Donors were healthy HIV-negative adults with no recently reported acute infections or vaccinations. All donors were Caucasian adults living in Nashville, Tennessee, USA. In the unsorted samples, roughly 90 million PBMCs were counted, and genomic DNA was extracted using the QIAamp DNA Blood Mini kit. After blood collection by leukapheresis, PBMCs were isolated using Ficoll-Histopaque density gradient centrifugation and then cryopreserved in the vapor phase of liquid nitrogen. Ends trimmed: V by 3 bases, J by 2 bases; bases unmatched to a gene: 2. The germline V gene provides CDR1 MNHNS and CDR2 SASEGT. Reading from cysteine to phenylalanine, the CDR3 counts 14 amino acids. CDR3 DNA only is kept here, 42 bases in frame from base 1.

This TCR derives from a woman between 40 and 55 years old in good health. Some clones in this sample may be carry-over from other donors' samples. Sequencing used PBMCs. This chain is built from TRBV6-1 and TRBJ2-7; a stretch of 9 junction bases matches TRBD1. The CDR3 corresponds to CASSDWDRAYEQYF. The DNA sequence is given as TGTGCCAGCAGTGATTGGGACAGGGCCTACGAGCAGTACTTC.